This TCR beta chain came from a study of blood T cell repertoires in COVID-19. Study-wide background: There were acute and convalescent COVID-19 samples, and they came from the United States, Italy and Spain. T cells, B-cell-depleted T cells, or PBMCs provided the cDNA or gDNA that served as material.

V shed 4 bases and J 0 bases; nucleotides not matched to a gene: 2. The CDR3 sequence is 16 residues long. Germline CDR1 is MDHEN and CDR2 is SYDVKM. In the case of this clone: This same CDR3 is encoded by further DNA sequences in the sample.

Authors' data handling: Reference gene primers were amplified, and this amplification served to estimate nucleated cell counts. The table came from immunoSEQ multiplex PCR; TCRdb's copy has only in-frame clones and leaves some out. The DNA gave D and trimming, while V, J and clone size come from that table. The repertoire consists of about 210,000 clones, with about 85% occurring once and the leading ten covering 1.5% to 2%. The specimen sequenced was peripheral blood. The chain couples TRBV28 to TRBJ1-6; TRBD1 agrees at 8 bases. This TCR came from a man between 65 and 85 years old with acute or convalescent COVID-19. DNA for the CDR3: TGTGCCAGCAGTTCCGGACAGGGCTCCTATAATTCACCCCTCCACTTT. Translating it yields CASSSGQGSYNSPLHF.